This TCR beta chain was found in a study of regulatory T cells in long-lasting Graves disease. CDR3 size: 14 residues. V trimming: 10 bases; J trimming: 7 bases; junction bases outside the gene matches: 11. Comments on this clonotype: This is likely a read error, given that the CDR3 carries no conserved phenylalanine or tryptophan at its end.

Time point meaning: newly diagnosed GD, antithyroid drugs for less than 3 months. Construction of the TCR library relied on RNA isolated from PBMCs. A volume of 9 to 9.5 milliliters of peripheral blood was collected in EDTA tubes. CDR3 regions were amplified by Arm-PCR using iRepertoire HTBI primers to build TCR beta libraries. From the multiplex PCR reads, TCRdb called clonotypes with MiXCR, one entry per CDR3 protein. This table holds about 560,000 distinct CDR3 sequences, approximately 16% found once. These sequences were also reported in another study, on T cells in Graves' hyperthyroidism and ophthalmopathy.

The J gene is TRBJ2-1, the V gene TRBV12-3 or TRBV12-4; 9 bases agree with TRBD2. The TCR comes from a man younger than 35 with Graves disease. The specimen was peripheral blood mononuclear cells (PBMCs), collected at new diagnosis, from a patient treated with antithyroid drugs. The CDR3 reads CATQWGGRANEQFL. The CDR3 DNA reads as TGTGCCACCCAGTGGGGCGGGAGGGCTAATGAGCAGTTCCTC.